This entry lists 10 T cell receptor beta chains sequenced from one sample in a study of cytomegalovirus exposure and HLA in healthy donors. 60 Vbeta and 13 Jbeta primers were used in PCR. Data came from immunoSEQ multiplex PCR; TCRdb stores just in-frame clones and leaves some out. The data show 150,000 to 200,000 clones, 70% seen once. The sample consisted of PBMCs. Every receptor here comes from a young man in good health and CMV-seropositive.

A remark on this clone: An end of the junction differs from the germline gene, which may be a read error. The CDR3 here is CAGSYGPAGGGVTQYF. CDR3 DNA: TGTGCCGGCAGTTACGGCCCAGCGGGAGGAGGGGTGACCCAGTACTTC. This chain links TRBV6-5 with TRBJ2-5, with TRBD2 matching over 9 bases. The CDR3 contains 16 residues. CDR1 and CDR2 from the germline V gene are MNHEY and SVGAGI.

The rearrangement links TRBV5-1 to TRBJ2-1, with 12 bases aligning to TRBD2. Germline CDR1 and CDR2: SGHRS and YFSETQ. V shed 3 bases, J shed 4 bases, and the junction held 2 bases outside the gene matches. The CDR3 contains 15 residues. As DNA, the CDR3 is TGCGCCAGCAGCTCTAGCGGGGGGGGATACAATGAGCAGTTCTTC. Protein product: CASSSSGGGYNEQFF.

The CDR3 DNA reads as TGTGCCTGGAGTATTGGACAGGGGGCCTATGAGCAGTTCTTC. Residues: CAWSIGQGAYEQFF. J is TRBJ2-1 and V is TRBV30; 11 nucleotides match TRBD1. CDR1 and CDR2 from the germline V gene are GTSNPN and SVGIG (reference sequence). The CDR3 runs to 14 residues. The ends lost 2 bases at V and 8 bases at J; junction bases unmatched: 5.

The chain employs TRBV28 and TRBJ1-1, with a possible D match to TRBD1 (5 bases). CDR3 size: 16 residues. Looked up from germline, CDR1 is MDHEN and CDR2 is SYDVKM. Trimming left V 4 bases short and J 5 bases short, with 20 bases between. The CDR3 bases are TGTGCCAGCAGTTCTTTTGTTAAGGGGTTTGGGACTGAAGCTTTCTTT. Its protein is CASSSFVKGFGTEAFF.

A few counts support this clone. The J gene is TRBJ2-2, the V gene TRBV29-1, with D possibly TRBD2 on 5 matching bases. V was trimmed by 7 bases and J by 4 bases, leaving 10 bases between them. Germline assignment: CDR1 SQVTM and CDR2 ANQGSEA. There are 12 residues in the CDR3. The CDR3 loop reads CSARESTGELFF. CDR3 bases: TGCAGCGCACGGGAAAGCACCGGGGAGCTGTTTTTT.

The chain recombines TRBV5-1 with TRBJ1-4, with D tentatively TRBD1 (5 bases). CDR3 size: 15 residues. Germline values: CDR1 SGHRS, CDR2 YFSETQ. V dropped 5 bases and J dropped 3 bases, with 14 bases sitting between them. The CDR3 loop is CASRPPGVPNEKLFF. The CDR3 bases are TGCGCCAGCAGACCTCCGGGGGTTCCTAATGAAAAACTGTTTTTT. The full variable domain, in which reference TRBV5-1 and TRBJ1-4 provide the parts outside the CDR3, is KAGVTQTPRYLIKTRGQQVTLSCSPISGHRSVSWYQQTPGQGLQFLFEYFSETQRNKGNFPGRFSGRQFSNSRSEMNVSTLELGDSALYLCASRPPGVPNEKLFFGSGTQLSVL.

This sequence joins TRBV11-2 and TRBJ2-1; D may be TRBD1 (6 bases). CDR3 length equals 14 residues. Trimming cost V 5 bases and J 6 bases, with 14 bases left between them. CDR1 SGHAT and CDR2 FQNNGV come from the germline V gene. The CDR3 region has the DNA TGTGCCAGCAGCCTTAAAGGGACATCCAATGAGCAGTTCTTC. It yields the protein CASSLKGTSNEQFF. The variable domain in full, completed from reference TRBV11-2 and TRBJ2-1, reads EAGVAQSPRYKIIEKRQSVAFWCNPISGHATLYWYQQILGQGPKLLIQFQNNGVVDDSQLPKDRFSAERLKGVDSTLKIQPAKLEDSAVYLCASSLKGTSNEQFFGPGTRLTVL.

The V call is TRBV6-1, the J call TRBJ1-5; 7 bases agree with TRBD1. This CDR3 has 17 amino acids. The V segment lost 0 bases and the J segment 7 bases; nucleotides outside the gene matches: 12. Germline CDR1 is MNHNS and CDR2 is SASEGT. The CDR3 loop is CASSEARWQGVGQPQHF. CDR3 nucleotides: TGTGCCAGCAGTGAAGCGAGATGGCAGGGGGTGGGCCAGCCCCAGCATTTT.

J is TRBJ1-2 and V is TRBV9, with TRBD1 matching 10 bases. V lost 0 bases and J lost 7; bases outside the gene matches: 6. CDR1 is SGDLS, CDR2 YYNGEE, per germline. The CDR3 contains 15 residues. CDR3 nucleotides: TGTGCCAGCAGCGTAGAAGGACAGGGGGTTTTTGGCTACACCTTC. Translation gives CASSVEGQGVFGYTF.

The chain is built from TRBV6-5 and TRBJ1-2; no reliable D call. From germline, CDR1 is MNHEY and CDR2 SVGAGI. The ends were cut back, 6 bases at V and 4 bases at J, with 6 bases in the middle. CDR3 length: 11 residues. The CDR3 nucleotides read TGTGCCAGCAGCTCTTTCTATGGCTACACCTTC. Translating it yields CASSSFYGYTF.